One and the same sample provided the 27 T cell receptor beta chains below, sequenced in a study of blood T cells in healthy people across ages. Combining a sample-barcoded 5' primer with a J-beta primer mix, a second PCR ran for roughly 6 to 12 cycles. TCRdb recomputed calls from the 5' RACE reads with MiXCR, one row per CDR3 protein. This table has 800,000 to 950,000 distinct CDR3 sequences, roughly 34% appearing once. Sequencing was done on a sample of blood. These receptors originate from a man between 18 and 35 years old in good health.

V usage is TRBV29-1 and J usage is TRBJ1-1, with D maybe TRBD1 (6 bases). CDR1 and CDR2 from the germline V gene are SQVTM and ANQGSEA. The CDR3 is 12 amino acids. Trimming left V 7 bases short and J 1 base short, with 10 bases between. The CDR3 here is CSARQANTEAFF. CDR3 DNA sequence: TGCAGCGCAAGACAGGCGAACACTGAAGCTTTCTTT.

As regards this clonotype: At one boundary the junction diverges from the germline segment, which might be a read error. The V gene is TRBV12-3 or TRBV12-4, the J gene TRBJ1-1, with D maybe TRBD1 (5 bases). This CDR3 spans 14 amino acids. CDR3 in DNA: TGTGCCAGCATCTGGGGGGGAATGAACACTGTAGCTTTCTTT. This encodes CASIWGGMNTVAFF.

The chain carries TRBV19 and TRBJ2-5, with 7 bases that match TRBD2. Per the germline V gene, CDR1 is LNHDA and CDR2 is SQIVND (reference sequence). V lost 8 bases and J lost 5; bases outside the gene matches: 11. This CDR3 contains 14 residues. The CDR3 protein is CASRPWAGVETQYF. The CDR3, as DNA: TGTGCCAGTCGTCCCTGGGCGGGGGTCGAGACCCAGTACTTC.

The chain links TRBV5-4 to TRBJ1-2; no clear D gene. V shed 0 bases and J shed 6 bases, with 12 bases lying between them. The CDR3 runs 14 residues. Germline lookup yields CDR1 SGHNT and CDR2 YYREEE (reference sequence). The CDR3 protein is CASSLVPGLDGYTF. Here the CDR3 DNA reads TGTGCCAGCAGCTTGGTTCCGGGTTTGGATGGCTACACCTTC.

The sample holds a few counts of this clonotype. The chain links TRBV20-1 to TRBJ1-4; D ambiguous. This CDR3 is built from 12 residues. The germline V gene encodes CDR1 DFQATT and CDR2 SNEGSKA (reference sequence). Trimming left V 6 bases short and J 6 bases short, with 11 bases between. The CDR3: CSARGAYEKLFF. CDR3 in DNA: TGCAGTGCGCGGGGTGCTTATGAAAAACTGTTTTTT.

The genes are TRBV12-3 or TRBV12-4 and TRBJ2-1; D gene unclear. Trimming took 1 base from V and 3 from J, leaving 13 bases between them. The CDR3 runs to 16 residues. The DNA of the CDR3 is TGTGCCAGCAGTTTAGGGGCAGATCCAGTCTACAATGAGCAGTTCTTC. This sequence encodes CASSLGADPVYNEQFF.

The genes are TRBV7-2 and TRBJ1-5; 8 bases are shared with TRBD1. J was trimmed by 2 bases and V by 5 bases; bases with no gene match: 8. The CDR3 has 16 residues. The germline V gene encodes CDR1 SGHTA and CDR2 FQGNSA. CDR3 nucleotide sequence: TGTGCCAGCAGCCAAGGACAGGGAGTTCGCAATCAGCCCCAGCATTTT. Translating it yields CASSQGQGVRNQPQHF.

This clonotype was counted at least ten times. The chain uses TRBV6-5 and TRBJ1-2; no definite D call. The CDR3 contains 11 residues. V was clipped by 4 bases and J by 3 bases, with 3 bases between them. Germline values: CDR1 MNHEY, CDR2 SVGAGI. In DNA form, the CDR3 reads TGTGCCAGCAGTTCTTACTATGGCTACACCTTC. This translates into CASSSYYGYTF.

This chain joins TRBV6-2 or TRBV6-3 and TRBJ2-7, with 8 nucleotides matching TRBD1. CDR3 size: 14 residues. The germline V gene encodes CDR1 MNHEY and CDR2 SVGEGT. The junction had 5 bases not matched to a gene; V was cut back by 6 bases and J by 1 base. In nucleotides, the CDR3 is TGTGCCAGCAGCAGGGGACAGGAATCCTACGAGCAGTACTTC. This sequence encodes CASSRGQESYEQYF.

Concerning this clonotype itself: A read error is possible here, since a much larger clone lies one base away. The chain has TRBV6-2 or TRBV6-3 and TRBJ2-3, with D hard to call. V lost 0 bases and J lost 0, with 13 bases in between. The CDR3 spans 17 residues. From germline, CDR1 is MNHEY and CDR2 SVGEGT. CDR3 DNA: TGTGCCAGCAGTTACTCGAAGATGGCGGAGAGCACAGATACGCAGTATTTT. This gives the protein CASSYSKMAESTDTQYF.

The chain links TRBV9 to TRBJ2-3, with D maybe TRBD1 (5 bases). Germline lookup yields CDR1 SGDLS and CDR2 YYNGEE. This CDR3 region has 14 residues. V lost 4 bases and J 4 bases, leaving 13 bases between the germline ends. Here the CDR3 reads CASSPQGIADTQYF. In DNA, the CDR3 is TGTGCCAGCAGCCCCCAGGGAATTGCAGATACGCAGTATTTT. The whole variable domain, filled in from reference TRBV9 and TRBJ2-3, reads DSGVTQTPKHLITATGQRVTLRCSPRSGDLSVYWYQQSLDQGLQFLIQYYNGEERAKGNILERFSAQQFPDLHSELNLSSLELGDSALYFCASSPQGIADTQYFGPGTRLTVL.

This CDR3 is CASRAQTGLGSPLHF. The CDR3, as DNA: TGTGCCAGCAGAGCCCAGACAGGGTTAGGGTCACCCCTCCACTTT. The chain uses TRBV12-3 or TRBV12-4 and TRBJ1-6; 7 positions match TRBD1. The J segment lost 10 bases and the V segment lost 6 bases, leaving 12 bases of the junction unmatched. The CDR3 loop spans 15 amino acids.

For this clonotype: This clone may be a read error of a much larger clone one base away. The V call is TRBV4-3, the J call TRBJ2-5; TRBD1 matches 7 bases. Germline values: CDR1 LGHNA, CDR2 YSLEER. CDR3 length: 17 amino acids. The chain's CDR3 is CASSQALGGTAQGTQYF. The CDR3 region has the DNA TGCGCCAGCAGCCAAGCCTTGGGTGGGACAGCACAAGGGACCCAGTACTTC.

The chain recombines TRBV5-1 with TRBJ1-1, with D unresolved. Germline V lookup: CDR1 SGHRS, CDR2 YFSETQ. V dropped 0 bases and J dropped 6 bases, with 12 bases sitting between them. This CDR3 is built from 14 residues. This chain's CDR3 is CASSLGSSLAEAFF. The DNA of the CDR3 is TGCGCCAGCAGCTTGGGAAGTTCATTAGCTGAAGCTTTCTTT.

This clonotype was seen at least ten times. The germline gene is not matched at one end of the junction; a read error may be the cause. The chain has TRBV6-1 and TRBJ2-1, with TRBD2 matching over 11 bases. Looked up from germline, CDR1 is MNHNS and CDR2 is SASEGT. The CDR3 sequence is 15 residues long. This CDR3 is CASSEGLAGGNEQFF. The CDR3 DNA sequence: TGTGCAAGCAGTGAAGGTCTAGCGGGGGGTAATGAGCAGTTCTTC.

The chain is built from TRBV20-1 and TRBJ1-2, with D perhaps matching TRBD1 (5 bases). The V and J ends lost 3 bases and 2 bases respectively, with 22 bases between them. Germline CDR1 and CDR2: DFQATT and SNEGSKA (reference sequence). The CDR3 has 17 residues. In DNA form, the CDR3 reads TGCAGTGCTAGCGAAACCACACGGAGGGGTCGGAACTATGGCTACACCTTC. Amino acid sequence: CSASETTRRGRNYGYTF.

This clonotype was picked up many times. The chain is built from TRBV7-2 and TRBJ2-5; D is possibly TRBD1 (6 bases). The ends were cut back, 5 bases at V and 5 bases at J, with 18 bases in the middle. CDR1 and CDR2 (germline): SGHTA, FQGNSA. CDR3 length: 15 amino acids. The CDR3 region is CASSDPGHIRETQYF. For the CDR3, the DNA is TGTGCCAGCAGCGACCCGGGACACATTCGGGAGACCCAGTACTTC.

The chain couples TRBV12-3 or TRBV12-4 to TRBJ2-3, with TRBD2 matching 10 bases. This CDR3 contains 16 residues. V trimming: 6 bases; J trimming: 2 bases; junction bases outside the gene matches: 8. The CDR3 sequence is CASSRGLAVLTDTQYF. The CDR3, as DNA: TGTGCCAGCAGCCGAGGACTAGCGGTGCTCACAGATACGCAGTATTTT.

The chain has TRBV3-1 and TRBJ2-1, with 7 positions matching TRBD2. Germline loops: CDR1 LGHDT, CDR2 YNNKEL (reference sequence). The J segment lost 8 bases and the V segment lost 8 bases, leaving 9 bases of the junction unmatched. The CDR3 contains 13 residues. Written as DNA, the CDR3 is TGTGCCAGCCTCGGCGGGAGCGGAGATGAGCAGTTCTTC. This sequence encodes CASLGGSGDEQFF.

This chain connects TRBV14 to TRBJ2-7, with D unresolved. Germline CDR1 reads SGHDN; CDR2 reads FVKESK. V was trimmed by 1 base and J by 4 bases, leaving 14 bases between them. The CDR3 extends over 15 amino acids. The chain's CDR3 is CASSQGLGKEYEQYF. DNA of the CDR3: TGTGCCAGCAGCCAAGGATTGGGGAAAGAGTACGAGCAGTACTTC. The variable domain in full, completed from reference TRBV14 and TRBJ2-7, reads EAGVTQFPSHSVIEKGQTVTLRCDPISGHDNLYWYRRVMGKEIKFLLHFVKESKQDESGMPNNRFLAERTGGTYSTLKVQPAELEDSGVYFCASSQGLGKEYEQYFGPGTRLTVT.

CDR3 in amino acids: CASSLASGVPTYNEQFF. CDR3 coding DNA: TGCGCCAGCAGCTTGGCATCTGGGGTCCCAACCTACAATGAGCAGTTCTTC. The V gene is TRBV5-1, the J gene TRBJ2-1; unclear D gene. CDR1 is SGHRS and CDR2 is YFSETQ in the germline V gene. The CDR3 consists of 17 residues. V was clipped by 0 bases and J by 2 bases, with 15 bases between them.

Worth noting for this clonotype: Just one base apart from a much larger clone, this may be a read error. The chain uses TRBV29-1 and TRBJ1-2, with TRBD1 matching 7 bases. The germline gives CDR1 SQVTM, CDR2 ANQGSEA. This CDR3 contains 13 residues. Trimming removed 4 bases from V and 4 bases from J; junction bases left unmatched: 6. CDR3 region: CSVATGSSYGYTF. Here the CDR3 DNA reads TGCAGCGTTGCGACAGGGTCCAGCTATGGCTACACCTTC.

In regard to this clonotype: Germline is not matched at one junction end, which may reflect a read error. The chain recombines TRBV7-2 with TRBJ2-1; TRBD2 is a possible D gene (5 bases). The germline V gene has CDR1 SGHTA and CDR2 FQGNSA. The CDR3 is 13 amino acids. The DNA of the CDR3 is TGTGCCAACAGCGTAGAAATCGGGATTGAGCAGTTCTTC. The encoded protein is CANSVEIGIEQFF.

This clonotype was observed at least ten times. CDR3 sequence reads: CASSQAGRPDDGYTF. CDR3 DNA: TGTGCCAGCAGCCAAGCGGGCAGGCCCGATGATGGCTACACCTTC. The chain uses TRBV3-1 and TRBJ1-2; D unresolved. The CDR3 runs 15 residues. Germline V gene data show CDR1 as LGHDT and CDR2 as YNNKEL (reference sequence). V was trimmed by 1 base and J by 6 bases, leaving 15 bases between them.

This clonotype was detected a few times. The rearrangement joins TRBV20-1 to TRBJ2-5; no firm D call. Trimming removed 1 base at V and 11 bases at J, with 20 bases between. Germline CDR1 DFQATT, CDR2 SNEGSKA (reference sequence). This CDR3 comprises 14 residues. CDR3 sequence reads: CSARAVLPHNEQYF. The CDR3 nucleotides read TGCAGTGCTAGAGCCGTCCTCCCCCACAATGAGCAGTACTTC.

This clonotype was counted a single time. The chain has TRBV6-6 and TRBJ2-2; D is uncertain. V lost 2 bases to trimming and J lost 0 bases, with 7 bases between them. The length of the CDR3 is 15 residues. Germline CDR1 and CDR2: MNHNY and SVGAGI (reference sequence). The CDR3 coding sequence is TGTGCCAGCAGTTACGGCACTACGAACACCGGGGAGCTGTTTTTT. Amino acids: CASSYGTTNTGELFF.

The chain recombines TRBV9 with TRBJ2-3, with 7 positions matching TRBD1. The CDR3 loop spans 17 amino acids. The germline V gene encodes CDR1 SGDLS and CDR2 YYNGEE. Trimming cost V 4 bases and J 2 bases; bases outside gene matches: 13. CDR3 coding DNA: TGTGCCAGCAGCAAACAACAGGGGCTCGACCTCACAGATACGCAGTATTTT. The encoded protein is CASSKQQGLDLTDTQYF.